This is a list of T cell receptor beta chains from one sample in a study of naive and memory T cell subsets. TCRdb re-analysed the UMI-ligation and nested PCR reads in MiXCR, keeping a single row per CDR3 protein. The sample shows over 110,000 distinct CDR3 sequences, approximately 20% of them seen only once. The sequencing input was naive CD8+ T cells from blood. These receptors were obtained from a human donor in good health. The CDR3 runs from the conserved cysteine through the conserved F or W. A row's size may be missing; if present it is once, few, many or a size class.

cdr3_aa | clone_size | v_call
CASREPGLAGVDEQFF | few | TRBV6-2/TRBV6-3
CASSRMQAAYNEQFF | once | TRBV7-8
CASSPPGGLAGVGGYNEQFF | . | TRBV4-1
CASTPGFEQYF | once | TRBV2
CSARDQENTEAFF | . | TRBV20-1
CASSRYTSGYTGELFF | once | TRBV4-3
CASSWSDMGTGELFF | . | TRBV28
CASSYTDTGGDTQYF | few | TRBV6-2/TRBV6-3
CATSRDLGMETQYF | few | TRBV15
CASNRDDNEQFF | . | TRBV12-3/TRBV12-4
CASRSGREFGEQFF | . | TRBV6-5
CSARVTSEQYF | few | TRBV20-1
CASSFSLLYEQYF | . | TRBV7-8
CASSERIHEQFF | . | TRBV2
CASNSGTGSYNEQFF | . | TRBV5-1
CASGLTLTGSSYNEQFF | . | TRBV12-5
CASSPGTMVSTEAFF | few | TRBV5-1
CASSSPGTMNNEQFF | . | TRBV19
CASSQPGGYQETQYF | few | TRBV7-9
CASSSDDRGYWYNEQFF | . | TRBV12-3/TRBV12-4
CSVSTSWNTGELFF | . | TRBV29-1
CASSLGQGAGQETQYF | few | TRBV12-3/TRBV12-4
CASSQDPEGARGNTIYF | . | TRBV4-1
CASSPDRVGNTIYF | . | TRBV4-1
CSAREGRERPSRTDTQYF | . | TRBV20-1
CASSYGTGGYGYTF | . | TRBV12-3/TRBV12-4
CASSPGLELFSYEQYF | . | TRBV9
CSVEDQPGTDTDTQYF | . | TRBV29-1
CASSPNFDTQYF | . | TRBV27
CSVEEKNSYNEQFF | few | TRBV29-1
CASADGQSYQPQHF | few | TRBV27
CASSFRDGLRETQYF | . | TRBV13
CATRGGTGANVLTF | . | TRBV15
CASSYLGVTEAFF | many | TRBV6-5
CASSDFAGEGNQPQHF | few | TRBV6-6
CATEDRENSPLHF | . | TRBV15
CASSSTGEGDSSGANVLTF | few | TRBV13
CASSASPFSSGANVLTF | few | TRBV9
CASSPDRDNQPQHF | few | TRBV6-5
CASSLPGQMREFF | . | TRBV27
CASSPGSFYQPQHF | . | TRBV27
CASSSPTESYEQYF | few | TRBV28
CASSFPPETQYF | . | TRBV28
CASSMGSGTYEQYF | few | TRBV19
CASSERGEAFF | . | TRBV28
CASSKSQAETGNEQYF | once | TRBV5-1
CASQNQGQPQHF | few | TRBV27
CASSLTLQGSYGYTF | . | TRBV6-5
CASSQRALSDTEAFF | few | TRBV4-1
CASSQVEYSNQPQHF | few | TRBV4-1
CASSPGWNYEQYF | . | TRBV4-1
CASWGYSGANVLTF | few | TRBV28
CASSLGRGGFYEQYF | few | TRBV28
CSVDDLAEGTGELFF | few | TRBV29-1
CSARVIRGAVGYGYTF | few | TRBV20-1
CASSLDRVAYEQYF | . | TRBV7-3
CATTAGFNYGYTF | few | TRBV6-6
CATVPSGQPDGYTF | few | TRBV6-2/TRBV6-3
CASSLRSVTGATGELFF | few | TRBV5-1